The T cell receptor (beta chain) under discussion was sequenced for a study of blood T cell repertoires in COVID-19. Overall study: There were acute and convalescent COVID-19 samples, and they came from the United States, Italy and Spain. T cells, B-cell-depleted T cells, or PBMCs supplied cDNA or gDNA.

As processed by the authors: Estimation of nucleated cell counts relied on the amplification of reference gene primers. TCRdb's table, derived via immunoSEQ multiplex PCR, lists solely in-frame clones and lacks some. For V, J and clone size, that table is used; D and trimming come from the DNA. The sample shows around 310,000 clones, roughly 90% of them seen only once. The CDR3 runs 16 residues. The V call is TRBV21-1, the J call TRBJ2-7; the table's D call, TRBD2, has no DNA check behind it. TRBV21-1 is given as a pseudogene. The receptor's source is a woman aged 30 to 39 who had recovered from COVID-19. Sequencing was done on a sample of PBMCs or T cells enriched from blood (not recorded which). CDR3 sequence reads: CASSKGGAGWHYEQYF. CDR3 bases: TGTGCCAGCAGCAAAGGAGGAGCGGGGTGGCACTACGAGCAGTACTTC.